These 26 T cell receptor beta chains were all obtained from the same sample, sequenced in a study of neurological immune-mediated disorders. In TCRdb, the 5' RACE reads were re-called with MiXCR into one record per CDR3 protein. This table holds around 60,000 distinct CDR3 sequences, about 3.4% found once. The specimen was PBMCs. The receptors were gathered from a woman aged 55-75 years with multiple sclerosis.

This clonotype was counted many times. This chain links TRBV7-2 with TRBJ1-1, with D possibly TRBD1 on 6 matching bases. The CDR3 sequence is 15 residues long. Germline CDR1 reads SGHTA; CDR2 reads FQGNSA. V dropped 1 base and J dropped 6 bases, with 15 bases sitting between them. CDR3 nucleotide sequence: TGTGCCAGCAGCTTAGGGTACAGGGCGGACGCTGAAGCTTTCTTT. It yields the protein CASSLGYRADAEAFF.

This clonotype counts as medium-sized. The V call is TRBV20-1, the J call TRBJ2-7; TRBD2 matches 8 bases. The trim removed 5 bases at V and 7 bases at J, leaving 16 bases unmatched. The CDR3 is 15 amino acids. Germline values: CDR1 DFQATT, CDR2 SNEGSKA (reference sequence). CDR3 in DNA: TGCAGTGCTCAACCGGGACTAGGACTCGCGGGGGAGCAGTACTTC. Translation gives CSAQPGLGLAGEQYF.

This clonotype has ten or more counts. Its ends do not fully match the called genes, so a read error is possible. The chain carries TRBV7-7 and TRBJ2-3; 7 nucleotides line up with TRBD2. Per germline, CDR1 SSHAT and CDR2 FNYEAQ (reference sequence). There are 12 residues in the CDR3. CDR3 nucleotides: TGTGCTAGCAGCTTAGGGGAGGGACCGCAGTATTTT. It codes for CASSLGEGPQYF. The whole variable domain, remainder taken from reference TRBV7-7 and TRBJ2-3, is GAGVSQSPRYKVTKRGQDVTLRCDPISSHATLYWYQQALGQGPEFLTYFNYEAQPDKSGLPSDRFSAERPEGSISTLTIQRTEQRDSAMYRCASSLGEGPQYFGPGTRLTVL.

This clonotype was seen repeatedly, ten times or more. The V call is TRBV9, the J call TRBJ2-7; D not certain. The germline gives CDR1 SGDLS, CDR2 YYNGEE. The CDR3 sequence is 15 residues long. The V end was cut by 4 bases, the J end by 4 bases, with 18 bases between. The CDR3, as DNA: TGTGCCAGCAGCCCCCACCAACAACAGATTTACGAGCAGTACTTC. This codes for CASSPHQQQIYEQYF.

This clonotype was recorded at least ten times. This chain connects TRBV20-1 to TRBJ2-1; tentative D call: TRBD2 (7 bases). Germline V gene lookup returns CDR1 DFQATT and CDR2 SNEGSKA (reference sequence). This CDR3 is built from 16 residues. The V end lost 6 bases, the J end lost 0 bases, and 18 bases lay between the germline ends. CDR3 residues: CSAGLGGASSYNEQFF. CDR3 coding DNA: TGCAGTGCAGGATTGGGGGGGGCTAGCTCCTACAATGAGCAGTTCTTC.

In its sample, this clonotype was seen many times. The chain's CDR3 is CASSQVRQGDGYTF. Written as DNA, the CDR3 is TGTGCCAGCAGCCAAGTGCGGCAGGGCGATGGCTACACCTTC. V is TRBV3-1 and J is TRBJ1-2, with a tentative D call TRBD1 (5 bases). CDR1 and CDR2 (germline): LGHDT, YNNKEL (reference sequence). CDR3 length: 14 amino acids. V lost 1 base and J lost 6, with 12 bases in between.

This clonotype was seen ten or more times. The V call is TRBV12-3 or TRBV12-4, the J call TRBJ1-2, with a weak D call TRBD1 (6 bases). The germline V and J ends were trimmed by 6 bases and 4 bases, with 21 bases remaining between them. There are 16 residues in the CDR3. Written as DNA, the CDR3 is TGTGCCAGCAGCATCCTGGACAGACTGCAATCCTATGGCTACACCTTC. This codes for CASSILDRLQSYGYTF.

In this sample, this clonotype turned up many times. The chain uses TRBV7-9 and TRBJ2-7; 14 nucleotides agree with TRBD2. V shed 5 bases and J 0 bases; nucleotides not matched to a gene: 9. Looked up from germline, CDR1 is SEHNR and CDR2 is FQNEAQ (reference sequence). The CDR3 contains 18 residues. CDR3 protein: CASSPRGLAGASSYEQYF. CDR3 nucleotides: TGTGCCAGCAGCCCCCGGGGACTAGCGGGAGCAAGCTCCTACGAGCAGTACTTC. The full variable domain, its missing parts supplied by reference TRBV7-9 and TRBJ2-7, is DTGVSQNPRHKITKRGQNVTFRCDPISEHNRLYWYRQTLGQGPEFLTYFQNEAQLEKSRLLSDRFSAERPKGSFSTLEIQRTEQGDSAMYLCASSPRGLAGASSYEQYFGPGTRLTVT.

Ten or more counts support this clonotype. This chain links TRBV15 with TRBJ1-5, with D hard to call. The CDR3 contains 13 residues. Germline CDR1 and CDR2: LNHNV and YYDKDF (reference sequence). Trimming shortened V by 2 bases and J by 9 bases, and 11 bases separated the two germline ends. The CDR3 coding sequence is TGTGCCACCAGCAGAACCCTAGGGATGCCCCAGCATTTT. Residues: CATSRTLGMPQHF.

The sample holds many counts of this clonotype. This chain links TRBV9 with TRBJ2-7; D gene uncertain. CDR1 and CDR2 from the germline V gene are SGDLS and YYNGEE. The germline V and J ends were trimmed by 0 bases and 6 bases, with 13 bases remaining between them. The CDR3 loop spans 14 amino acids. DNA of the CDR3: TGTGCCAGCAGCGTAGGCCCCCTAGGCCCCGAGCAGTACTTC. It yields the protein CASSVGPLGPEQYF. Full variable domain (rest looked up from reference TRBV9 and TRBJ2-7): DSGVTQTPKHLITATGQRVTLRCSPRSGDLSVYWYQQSLDQGLQFLIQYYNGEERAKGNILERFSAQQFPDLHSELNLSSLELGDSALYFCASSVGPLGPEQYFGPGTRLTVT.

At least ten counts were recorded for this clonotype. The chain combines TRBV20-1 with TRBJ1-1; TRBD1 aligns across 8 bases. With 6 bases clipped from V and 3 bases from J, the junction kept 9 bases outside the gene matches. CDR1 is DFQATT and CDR2 is SNEGSKA in the germline V gene (reference sequence). The CDR3 is 14 residues long. The CDR3 region is CSAAQGAGDTEAFF. CDR3 bases: TGCAGTGCAGCTCAGGGGGCGGGCGACACTGAAGCTTTCTTT.

There are many counts of this clonotype. The chain combines TRBV5-1 with TRBJ2-7, with 7 bases identical to TRBD1. This CDR3 contains 15 residues. Germline values: CDR1 SGHRS, CDR2 YFSETQ. V shed 4 bases, J shed 3 bases, and the junction held 10 bases outside the gene matches. CDR3 coding DNA: TGCGCCAGCAGCAAAGGACAGGAGATCGTCTACGAGCAGTACTTC. It specifies CASSKGQEIVYEQYF. Filled out from reference TRBV5-1 and TRBJ2-7, the complete variable domain reads KAGVTQTPRYLIKTRGQQVTLSCSPISGHRSVSWYQQTPGQGLQFLFEYFSETQRNKGNFPGRFSGRQFSNSRSEMNVSTLELGDSALYLCASSKGQEIVYEQYFGPGTRLTVT.

Many counts were recorded for this clonotype. The CDR3 is CSATYYEQYF. CDR3 DNA: TGCAGTGCCACCTACTACGAGCAGTACTTC. The chain has TRBV20-1 and TRBJ2-7; D unresolved. V was trimmed by 6 bases and J by 3 bases, leaving 6 bases between them. Per the germline V gene, CDR1 is DFQATT and CDR2 is SNEGSKA (reference sequence). The CDR3 is 10 residues long.

This clonotype was counted at least ten times. The chain is built from TRBV5-6 and TRBJ2-7; D is ambiguous. Trimming took 4 bases from V and 0 from J, leaving 14 bases between them. Germline CDR1 reads SGHDT; CDR2 reads YYEEEE. This CDR3 spans 15 amino acids. The CDR3 sequence: CASSQGPVSSYEQYF. The DNA for the CDR3 is TGTGCCAGCAGCCAAGGACCAGTGAGCTCCTACGAGCAGTACTTC.

Many counts were recorded for this clonotype. The rearrangement links TRBV12-3 or TRBV12-4 to TRBJ1-6; no firm D call. With 2 bases removed from V and 6 bases from J, the gap between germline ends came to 5 bases. CDR3 size: 13 residues. This CDR3 reads CASSLLGNSPLHF. CDR3 DNA sequence: TGTGCCAGCAGTTTACTGGGTAATTCACCCCTCCACTTT.

This clonotype was seen repeatedly, ten times or more. The rearrangement uses TRBV12-3 or TRBV12-4 and TRBJ1-1; no reliable D call. This CDR3 region has 14 residues. Deletions cut 5 bases from V and 3 bases from J, with 13 bases between. CDR3 coding DNA: TGTGCCAGCAGTCCCACAGCGGGTTACACTGAAGCTTTCTTT. It encodes CASSPTAGYTEAFF.

A note on this clonotype: A much larger clone sits a single nucleotide away, making a read error possible. This chain uses TRBV11-2 with TRBJ1-5; no clear D. The CDR3 extends over 13 amino acids. Per the germline V gene, CDR1 is SGHAT and CDR2 is FQNNGV. The CDR3 loop reads CASSLVSDQHQHF. The CDR3 region has the DNA TGTGCCAGCAGCTTAGTCTCCGATCAGCACCAGCATTTT.

This clonotype was seen many times. The J gene is TRBJ2-1, the V gene TRBV12-3 or TRBV12-4; D perhaps matches TRBD1 (5 bases). The CDR3 has 13 residues. V was clipped by 2 bases and J by 9 bases, with 11 bases between them. CDR3 residues: CASSLLRDSEQFF. The CDR3 nucleotides are TGTGCCAGCAGTTTACTCCGCGACAGTGAGCAGTTCTTC.

This clonotype was seen many times. The J gene is TRBJ1-1, the V gene TRBV6-1; no clear D. The CDR3 contains 13 residues. CDR1 and CDR2 from the germline V gene are MNHNS and SASEGT. Trimming left V 7 bases short and J 3 bases short, with 12 bases between. In DNA, the CDR3 is TGTGCCAGCACGACTACAACAGACACTGAAGCTTTCTTT. Translating gives CASTTTTDTEAFF.

This clonotype was found many times. V gene TRBV5-1 combines with J gene TRBJ1-1; maybe TRBD1 (5 bases). This CDR3 has 16 amino acids. V shed 4 bases and J shed 1 base, with 17 bases lying between them. Germline V lookup: CDR1 SGHRS, CDR2 YFSETQ. The CDR3 sequence is CASSNLRDGPNTEAFF. Here the CDR3 DNA reads TGCGCCAGCAGCAATTTACGGGACGGCCCGAACACTGAAGCTTTCTTT.

At least ten counts were recorded for this clonotype. The V call is TRBV10-3, the J call TRBJ2-7; no reliable D call. This CDR3 spans 11 amino acids. Trimming took off 4 bases at V and 4 bases at J, with 5 bases between the two ends. Germline V CDR1 and CDR2: ENHRY, SYGVKD. This CDR3 reads CAISGRYEQYF. DNA of the CDR3: TGTGCCATCAGTGGGAGATACGAGCAGTACTTC.

This clonotype was seen at least ten times. The chain couples TRBV20-1 to TRBJ2-3; 8 nucleotides agree with TRBD2. In germline, CDR1 is DFQATT, CDR2 SNEGSKA (reference sequence). This CDR3 has 14 residues. Trimming cost V 3 bases and J 6 bases; bases outside gene matches: 8. The CDR3 region is CSARKREISDTQYF. DNA for the CDR3: TGCAGTGCTAGGAAGCGGGAGATCTCTGATACGCAGTATTTT.

The J gene is TRBJ2-7, the V gene TRBV7-9; D is perhaps TRBD2 (6 bases). The CDR3 has 13 residues. The germline CDR1 and CDR2 sequences are SEHNR and FQNEAQ (reference sequence). Trimming took off 4 bases at V and 2 bases at J, with 9 bases between the two ends. The CDR3 protein is CASSWGVAYEQYF. The CDR3 DNA reads as TGTGCCAGCAGCTGGGGGGTAGCCTACGAGCAGTACTTC.

The CDR3 sequence: CASRPPGHLNTEAFF. CDR3 nucleotide sequence: TGTGCCAGCCGCCCCCCGGGACATCTTAACACTGAAGCTTTCTTT. The genes are TRBV19 and TRBJ1-1, with D perhaps matching TRBD1 (6 bases). V gave up 9 bases and J gave up 2 bases, with 19 bases separating them. The CDR3 consists of 15 residues. CDR1 and CDR2 from the germline V gene are LNHDA and SQIVND (reference sequence).

This clonotype was detected many times. The chain links TRBV20-1 to TRBJ2-7; perhaps TRBD1 as D (6 bases). The CDR3 is made up of 13 amino acids. The ends were cut back, 7 bases at V and 7 bases at J, with 20 bases in the middle. The germline CDR1 and CDR2 sequences are DFQATT and SNEGSKA (reference sequence). CDR3 coding DNA: TGCAGTGGCAGAAGGGGGTTTTCGGAAGAGCAGTACTTC. The encoded protein is CSGRRGFSEEQYF.

This clonotype occurred many times. The chain couples TRBV20-1 to TRBJ1-2; 8 nucleotides line up with TRBD1. The CDR3 sequence is 15 residues long. The germline gives CDR1 DFQATT, CDR2 SNEGSKA (reference sequence). The V and J ends lost 5 bases and 6 bases, in that order; junction bases with no gene match: 14. Written as DNA, the CDR3 is TGCAGTGCTTGGAAAGGCCGACAGGGGCTTGATGGCTACACCTTC. Protein product: CSAWKGRQGLDGYTF.